These T cell receptor beta chains were read from a single sample in a study of ipilimumab plus nivolumab after autologous stem cell transplantation. TCRdb's table, derived via immunoSEQ multiplex PCR, lists solely in-frame clones and lacks some. In the table there are about 40,000 clones, around 93% of which are singletons. The input for sequencing was PBMCs, taken in a trial of ipilimumab plus nivolumab as post-transplant consolidation. These receptors all stem from a male donor with multiple myeloma. Each CDR3 is given with its conserved first and last residue. D genes are given only for firm matches. A row's size may be missing; if present it is once, few, many or a size class.

d_call j_call clone_size v_call cdr3_nt cdr3_aa
TRBD1 TRBJ2-1 NA TRBV6-4 TGTGCCAGCAGTCCCCAGGGGGATTCCAATGAGCAGTTCTTC CASSPQGDSNEQFF
TRBD2 TRBJ2-3 NA TRBV9 TGTGCCAGCAGCGGACTAGCGGGAGGGAGGGACCGAGGGGATACGCAGTATTTT CASSGLAGGRDRGDTQYF
TRBD1 TRBJ1-3 NA TRBV7-6 TGTGCCAGCAGCTTAACGATGGGACAGACCTCTGGAAACACCATATATTTT CASSLTMGQTSGNTIYF
NA TRBJ1-3 NA TRBV5-1 TGCGCCAGCAGCTTCACCCAGGCCGCGGCAGGCGGAAACACCATATATTTT CASSFTQAAAGGNTIYF
TRBD2 TRBJ2-2 NA TRBV5-1 TGCGCCAGCACCTCTACTAGCGCAAACACCGGGGAGCTGTTTTTT CASTSTSANTGELFF
TRBD2 TRBJ2-3 NA TRBV7-3 TGTGCCAGCAGCTCTAGCGGGAGCACAGATACGCAGTATTTT CASSSSGSTDTQYF
NA TRBJ1-5 NA TRBV7-2 TGTGCCAGCAGCTTAGTTGGGGACACACATCAGCCCCAGCATTTT CASSLVGDTHQPQHF
NA TRBJ2-7 NA TRBV7-9 TGTGCCAGCAGCTTATTCGGCGAGCAGTACTTC CASSLFGEQYF
NA TRBJ1-2 NA TRBV9 TGTGCCAGCAGCGTAACTGGCAGGGGATTCTATGGCTACACCTTC CASSVTGRGFYGYTF
TRBD1 TRBJ2-7 NA TRBV13 TGTGCCAGCAGCCGGGAGCGAGGACAGGGGCCCTACGAGCAGTACTTC CASSRERGQGPYEQYF
NA TRBJ1-2 once TRBV11-2 TGTGCCAGCAGCTCTCAGGGGAGGGGCTACACCTTC CASSSQGRGYTF
TRBD2 TRBJ2-3 NA TRBV7-9 TGTGCCAGCAGCTTGGGGATAGTGGGAGGGCCGTTGGATACGCAGTATTTT CASSLGIVGGPLDTQYF
TRBD2 TRBJ2-1 NA TRBV6-4 TGTGCCAGCAGTGGGGAGCGGGGCCTGGAGCAGTTCTTC CASSGERGLEQFF
TRBD1 TRBJ1-1 NA TRBV28 TGTGCCAGCAGTATTGGGACAGCTCCTGAAGCTTTCTTT CASSIGTAPEAFF
NA TRBJ2-7 NA TRBV5-1 TGCGCCAGCAGAATCGGAGACGAGCAGTACTTC CASRIGDEQYF
NA TRBJ1-2 NA TRBV5-8 TGTGCCAGCAGCCCAATAACCCGACAGCTCAACTATGGCTACACCTTC CASSPITRQLNYGYTF
TRBD1 TRBJ1-2 NA TRBV9 TGTGCCAGCAGCGTGGGGGGGACAGCGAGTTTTTATGGCTACACCTTC CASSVGGTASFYGYTF
NA TRBJ2-5 NA TRBV9 TGTGCCAGCAGCCCTACAGTGGAGAGAGAGACCCAGTACTTC CASSPTVERETQYF
TRBD1 TRBJ2-7 NA TRBV7-8 TGTGCCAGCAGCTATCGGGACAGCCTCCGTTATGAGCAGTACTTC CASSYRDSLRYEQYF
TRBD2 TRBJ2-7 NA TRBV7-3 TGTGCCAGCAGCTCCCGAGCGGGACGGAACGAGCAGTACTTC CASSSRAGRNEQYF
NA TRBJ2-1 NA TRBV18 TGTGCCAGCTCACCCCTTGGAGTGGAGCAGTTCTTC CASSPLGVEQFF
TRBD2 TRBJ2-5 NA TRBV7-3 TGTGCCAGCAGCTTCACGGGAGGGCCGGGTGAGACCCAGTACTTC CASSFTGGPGETQYF
TRBD2 TRBJ2-7 NA TRBV4-2 TGTGCCAGCAGCCATCCCGGGACTAGCGTCTCCTACGAGCAGTACTTC CASSHPGTSVSYEQYF
NA TRBJ1-1 NA TRBV9 TGTGCCAGCAGCGTAGACCCTGGGACCACGAACACTGAAGCTTTCTTT CASSVDPGTTNTEAFF
TRBD2 TRBJ2-7 NA TRBV28 TGTGCCAGCAGTTATACGACGACTAGCGGGAGGGAGCAGTACTTC CASSYTTTSGREQYF
TRBD1 TRBJ1-5 NA TRBV18 TGTGCCAGCTCACCCCAAGGGACAGGGGGAAATCAGCCCCAGCATTTT CASSPQGTGGNQPQHF
TRBD1 TRBJ1-2 NA TRBV5-1 TGCGCCAGCAGCCCCGGGACAGGGGCCTATGGCTACACCTTC CASSPGTGAYGYTF
TRBD1 TRBJ2-7 NA TRBV18 TGTGCCAGCTCTCCGGACAGGGAACAAGGGTACGAGCAGTACTTC CASSPDREQGYEQYF
NA TRBJ2-3 few TRBV9 TGTGCCAGCAGCGTAGCTGCTAGCACAGATACGCAGTATTTT CASSVAASTDTQYF
NA TRBJ1-4 NA TRBV18 TGTGCCAGCTCACCAGGATCAACTAATGAAAAACTGTTTTTT CASSPGSTNEKLFF
TRBD1 TRBJ1-2 NA TRBV10-3 TGTGCCGTAAACAGGGGCTATGGCTACACCTTC CAVNRGYGYTF
TRBD1 TRBJ1-3 once TRBV6-6 TGTGCCAGCAGCTACAGGGGAAATGGAAACACCATATATTTT CASSYRGNGNTIYF
TRBD1 TRBJ2-7 NA TRBV6-5 TGTGCCAGCAGGCGCAACCGGGACAGGGCCTACGAGCAGTACTTC CASRRNRDRAYEQYF
NA TRBJ2-1 NA TRBV7-8 TGTGCCAGCAGCACCCCCGTTGGCGGAAACTACAATGAGCAGTTCTTC CASSTPVGGNYNEQFF
TRBD2 TRBJ2-3 NA TRBV11-2 TGTGCCAGCAGCTTGCAGCGGGGGGGCAGGGATACGCAGTATTTT CASSLQRGGRDTQYF
TRBD1 TRBJ2-7 NA TRBV18 TGTGCCAGCTCACCAGAAATCGGGACAGGCTACGAGCAGTACTTC CASSPEIGTGYEQYF
NA TRBJ1-3 few TRBV4-2 TGTGCCAGCAGCCAAGAAGGAAGCTCTGGAAACACCATATATTTT CASSQEGSSGNTIYF
NA TRBJ2-7 NA TRBV7-6 TGTGCCAGCAGCTTAGGGTCCTACGAGCAGTACTTC CASSLGSYEQYF
TRBD2 TRBJ2-5 NA TRBV11-3 TGTGCCAGCAGCCGATGCTCTAGCGGGGGCTTCCAAGAGACCCAGTACTTC CASSRCSSGGFQETQYF
NA TRBJ2-5 NA TRBV19 TGTGCCAGTAGTAAGACTAGGGGAGAGACCCAGTACTTC CASSKTRGETQYF